The clone carrying this T cell receptor (beta chain) was detected many times. Its antigen is not known. This record belongs to a study of human T cells and chemical hapten exposure. Study at large: Patients' scalps got diphenylcyclopropenone weekly throughout the approximately 23-week study. General study findings and limits: TCRs exceeding 1 in 1000 frequency stayed unchanged with DPC sensitization.

Stated time point: patch test 2, 6 weeks after DPC sensitization. Specified treatment: therapeutic diphenylcyclopropenone sensitization with weekly scalp DPC. During construction of the library, unique molecular identifiers were attached to individual cDNA molecules for quantitative, reproducible TCR counting. TCRdb reprocessed the RACE reads via MiXCR and lists one record per CDR3 protein. The table has about 96,000 distinct CDR3 sequences, 7% to 10% seen once. Germline V CDR1 and CDR2: LGHDT, YNNKEL (reference sequence). The junction had 3 bases not matched to a gene; V was cut back by 4 bases and J by 8 bases. The CDR3 runs 14 residues.

The sequence came from a woman aged 40 to 50 with alopecia areata. Some clones in this sample may be carry-over from other donors' samples. Sequences were derived from whole blood, sampled in connection with sensitization to the hapten diphenylcyclopropenone (DPC). The chain carries TRBV3-1 and TRBJ1-6; 9 bases align to TRBD1. The DNA for the CDR3 is TGTGCCAGCAGCCGGGACAGGGAATATTCACCCCTCCACTTT. Protein sequence: CASSRDREYSPLHF.